Below, 25 T cell receptor beta chains from the same sample are listed, as sequenced in a study of T cell responses to AZD1222 COVID-19 vaccine. Here immunoSEQ multiplex PCR was the method, and the copy in TCRdb shows in-frame clones only, minus some. In the table there are 100,000 to 150,000 clones, 90% of which are singletons. Sequences were derived from peripheral blood, sampled on day 0 of MenACWY control vaccination. These receptors were taken from an adult in good health.

The chain employs TRBV5-6 and TRBJ2-7, with 7 bases fitting TRBD1. Germline CDR1 and CDR2: SGHDT and YYEEEE. The CDR3 contains 13 residues. V dropped 2 bases and J dropped 4; count of bases not matched to a gene: 3. Here the CDR3 reads CASSFLQGYEQYV. Here the CDR3 DNA reads TGTGCCAGCAGCTTTTTACAGGGGTACGAGCAGTACGTC.

The chain uses TRBV9 and TRBJ2-1; D might be TRBD1 or TRBD2, each matching 5 bases. With 0 bases removed from V and 12 bases from J, the gap between germline ends came to 16 bases. Germline CDR1 SGDLS, CDR2 YYNGEE. The length of the CDR3 is 14 residues. The CDR3 DNA sequence: TGTGCCAGCAGCGTAGGGTGGGGGAACCCGGGGCAGTTCTTC. Protein: CASSVGWGNPGQFF.

The rearrangement links TRBV6-2 or TRBV6-3 to TRBJ1-1; 8 bases fit TRBD1. Germline values: CDR1 MNHEY, CDR2 SVGEGT. The V and J ends lost 2 bases and 6 bases, in that order; junction bases with no gene match: 11. The CDR3 has 16 residues. The CDR3 here is CASSYPDRGWRSEAFF. Here the CDR3 DNA reads TGTGCCAGCAGTTACCCCGACAGGGGATGGCGGTCTGAAGCTTTCTTT.

This chain links TRBV4-3 with TRBJ1-4, with a weak D call TRBD1 (5 bases). Trimming removed 4 bases from V and 8 bases from J, with 20 bases in between. Germline CDR1 reads LGHNA; CDR2 reads YSLEER. This CDR3 comprises 16 residues. CDR3 nucleotides: TGCGCCAGCAGCCGCTCCCCCCCCGGGGAGGGGGAAAAACTGTTTTTT. Its translation: CASSRSPPGEGEKLFF.

The chain recombines TRBV12-3 or TRBV12-4 with TRBJ2-5; D is undetermined. V lost 6 bases and J lost 1, with 3 bases in between. The CDR3 is 11 residues long. The CDR3 region is CASSIQETQYF. DNA for the CDR3: TGTGCCAGCAGCATCCAAGAGACCCAGTACTTC.

The gene calls are TRBV9 and TRBJ2-1; D gene ambiguous. Germline lookup yields CDR1 SGDLS and CDR2 YYNGEE. This CDR3 has 12 amino acids. Trimming left V 1 base short and J 5 bases short, with 4 bases between. CDR3 nucleotides: TGTGCCAGCAGCGTAAGAGACAATGAGCAGTTCTTC. This encodes CASSVRDNEQFF.

This chain links TRBV5-6 with TRBJ2-3; D is unresolved. Trimming cost V 5 bases and J 0 bases, with 4 bases left between them. Germline CDR1 is SGHDT and CDR2 is YYEEEE. CDR3 length: 12 amino acids. The DNA of the CDR3 is TGTGCCAGCAGTTTTAGCACAGATACGCAGTATTTT. Amino acid sequence: CASSFSTDTQYF.

The chain carries TRBV21-1 and TRBJ1-4. TRBV21-1 counts as a pseudogene. The CDR3 covers 14 residues. The CDR3 DNA reads TGTGCCAGCCCCGGGGGGGGCAATAGTGAAAAACTGTTTTTT. It yields the protein CASPGGGNSEKLFF.

This sequence joins TRBV5-6 and TRBJ1-2, with no clear D. The CDR3 is made up of 14 amino acids. Germline V CDR1 and CDR2: SGHDT, YYEEEE. V lost 0 bases and J 0 bases, leaving 6 bases between the germline ends. The CDR3 DNA sequence: TGTGCCAGCAGCTTGGGAGCTACTAACTATGGCTACACCTTC. Translating it yields CASSLGATNYGYTF.

The J gene is TRBJ2-1, the V gene TRBV5-1, with D maybe TRBD1 (6 bases). Trimming removed 0 bases at V and 7 bases at J, with 23 bases between. This CDR3 is 18 amino acids long. Germline CDR1 reads SGHRS; CDR2 reads YFSETQ. CDR3: CASSLDGQPRILQNEQFF. The CDR3 DNA sequence: TGCGCCAGCAGCTTGGATGGACAGCCGCGGATTCTACAGAATGAGCAGTTCTTC.

The rearrangement uses TRBV5-1 and TRBJ1-1; 7 nucleotides agree with TRBD1. The CDR3 is 16 residues long. V was clipped by 8 bases and J by 0 bases; unmatched bases: 13. Germline CDR1 is SGHRS and CDR2 is YFSETQ. The chain's CDR3 is CASTKGTTGMNTEAFF. Written as DNA, the CDR3 is TGCGCCAGTACCAAAGGAACGACAGGGATGAACACTGAAGCTTTCTTT.

The chain employs TRBV5-6 and TRBJ2-1, with 15 bases that match TRBD2. CDR1 and CDR2 (germline): SGHDT, YYEEEE. The CDR3 extends over 17 amino acids. Trimming cost V 2 bases and J 4 bases; bases outside gene matches: 4. CDR3 amino acids: CASSFWTSGRGYNEQFF. Here the CDR3 DNA reads TGTGCCAGCAGCTTCTGGACTAGCGGGAGGGGATACAATGAGCAGTTCTTC.

The J gene is TRBJ1-5, the V gene TRBV12-3 or TRBV12-4; possible D gene TRBD1, 5 bases. The CDR3 length is 12 residues. V shed 3 bases and J shed 11 bases, with 11 bases lying between them. The CDR3 coding sequence is TGTGCCAGCAGTTTGCCTCCAGGGACCCAGCATTTT. Translated, it gives CASSLPPGTQHF.

The rearrangement joins TRBV27 to TRBJ1-5; D gene uncertain. Germline CDR1 and CDR2: MNHEY and SMNVEV (reference sequence). There are 16 residues in the CDR3. V was cut by 3 bases and J by 0 bases, with 12 bases left in between. The CDR3 bases are TGTGCCAGCAGTTTTCATGAGACGGATAGCAATCAGCCCCAGCATTTT. It encodes CASSFHETDSNQPQHF.

This clone was found once. The chain couples TRBV5-1 to TRBJ2-5, with D tentatively TRBD2 (7 bases). Germline CDR1 is SGHRS and CDR2 is YFSETQ. CDR3 length: 16 residues. V lost 0 bases and J 0 bases, leaving 12 bases between the germline ends. The CDR3 region is CASSLVAGAYQETQYF. The CDR3 DNA is TGCGCCAGCAGCTTGGTGGCGGGGGCGTACCAAGAGACCCAGTACTTC.

The genes are TRBV28 and TRBJ2-1; tentative D call: TRBD1 (6 bases). There are 15 residues in the CDR3. Trimming cost V 2 bases and J 7 bases, with 15 bases left between them. CDR1 is MDHEN, CDR2 SYDVKM, per germline. Here the CDR3 DNA reads TGTGCCAGCAGTTTAAGTTCCCAGGGGCGGAATGAGCAGTTCTTC. This codes for CASSLSSQGRNEQFF.

The chain recombines TRBV24-1 with TRBJ1-1; no clear D gene. Germline assignment: CDR1 KGHDR and CDR2 SFDVKD. CDR3 length equals 15 residues. V lost 2 bases and J 1 base, leaving 10 bases between the germline ends. The CDR3 DNA reads TGTGCCACCAGTGATTCCCAAGCGGGGAACACTGAAGCTTTCTTT. It is translated as CATSDSQAGNTEAFF.

The rearrangement joins TRBV18 to TRBJ2-7, with unresolved D. V lost 2 bases to trimming and J lost 0 bases, with 2 bases between them. The CDR3 runs 12 residues. Germline loops: CDR1 KGHSH, CDR2 LQKENI. The CDR3 sequence is CASSPDSYEQYF. The CDR3 nucleotides read TGTGCCAGCTCACCAGACTCCTACGAGCAGTACTTC.

The chain couples TRBV7-9 to TRBJ2-1; possible D gene TRBD2, 5 bases. V was shortened by 5 bases and J by 5 bases, with 16 bases between the two germline ends. The CDR3 has 15 amino acids. The V gene's germline CDR1 is SEHNR and CDR2 FQNEAQ (reference sequence). CDR3 region: CASSLIRPSNNEQFF. The CDR3 DNA sequence: TGTGCCAGCAGCCTAATCCGGCCTAGCAACAATGAGCAGTTCTTC.

The chain links TRBV15 to TRBJ2-6, with unresolved D. The ends were cut back, 2 bases at V and 1 base at J, with 9 bases in the middle. CDR3 length: 16 amino acids. Per the germline V gene, CDR1 is LNHNV and CDR2 is YYDKDF (reference sequence). The CDR3 protein is CATSRPTPSGANVLTF. In DNA, the CDR3 is TGTGCCACCAGCAGACCTACCCCTTCTGGGGCCAACGTCCTGACTTTC.

The genes are TRBV28 and TRBJ2-5; D might be TRBD1 (5 bases). The ends were cut back, 6 bases at V and 2 bases at J, with 10 bases in the middle. Germline loops: CDR1 MDHEN, CDR2 SYDVKM. This CDR3 comprises 13 residues. The CDR3 DNA follows: TGTGCCAGCAGAGCCACAGGACAAGAGACCCAGTACTTC. This encodes CASRATGQETQYF.

The chain joins TRBV11-2 to TRBJ2-5, with D possibly TRBD2 on 6 matching bases. The CDR3 sequence is 12 residues long. Germline assignment: CDR1 SGHAT and CDR2 FQNNGV. Trimming pared 3 bases from V and 4 bases from J, leaving 6 bases between. CDR3 sequence reads: CASSLRGETQYF. DNA for the CDR3: TGTGCCAGCAGCTTGCGGGGAGAGACCCAGTACTTC. The whole variable domain, remainder taken from reference TRBV11-2 and TRBJ2-5, is EAGVAQSPRYKIIEKRQSVAFWCNPISGHATLYWYQQILGQGPKLLIQFQNNGVVDDSQLPKDRFSAERLKGVDSTLKIQPAKLEDSAVYLCASSLRGETQYFGPGTRLLVL.

This clone was counted between two and nine times. For the CDR3, the DNA is TGTGCCAGCAGTCCAGGGGTAAACACCGGGGAGCTGTTTTTT. As protein: CASSPGVNTGELFF. The chain has TRBV27 and TRBJ2-2; tentatively, D is TRBD1 (6 bases). The CDR3 runs to 14 residues. Germline CDR1 is MNHEY and CDR2 is SMNVEV (reference sequence). The V and J ends lost 5 bases and 2 bases respectively, with 9 bases between them.

The chain is built from TRBV5-6 and TRBJ1-4; D is unresolved. The V gene lost 1 base and the J gene lost 10 bases, with 14 bases spanning the gap. The CDR3 has 14 amino acids. Germline V gene data show CDR1 as SGHDT and CDR2 as YYEEEE. In DNA, the CDR3 is TGTGCCAGCAGCTTGTTTTGGGAAGAAGGAAAACTGTTTTTT. Translation gives CASSLFWEEGKLFF.

J is TRBJ1-5 and V is TRBV7-8; no clear D. Between the trimmed V and J ends, which lost 3 bases and 5 bases, there was a span of 8 bases. This CDR3 is built from 13 residues. Germline CDR1 is SGHVS and CDR2 is FQNEAQ. Written as DNA, the CDR3 is TGTGCCAGCAGCTTTCAGGTAGATCAGCCCCAGCATTTT. This translates into CASSFQVDQPQHF. Full variable domain (remainder filled in from reference TRBV7-8 and TRBJ1-5): GAGVSQSPRYKVAKRGQDVALRCDPISGHVSLFWYQQALGQGPEFLTYFQNEAQLDKSGLPSDRFFAERPEGSVSTLKIQRTQQEDSAVYLCASSFQVDQPQHFGDGTRLSIL.